This T cell receptor beta chain originates from a study of cytomegalovirus exposure and HLA in healthy donors. Germline V CDR1 and CDR2: SEHNR, FQNEAQ (reference sequence). V shed 5 bases and J shed 2 bases, with 12 bases lying between them. The CDR3 contains 15 residues. As for this clone: Antigen: not known.

Primers for the PCR totalled 60 Vbeta and 13 Jbeta. Sequencing used immunoSEQ multiplex PCR; TCRdb keeps in-frame clones, though not all of them. The table includes approximately 160,000 clones, 84% detected once. Study-level findings and limits: TCR beta V- and J-gene trimming was later associated with a missense DCLRE1C variant.

The chain combines TRBV7-9 with TRBJ1-4; D gene ambiguous. The receptor was derived from a man aged 18 to 29 in good health and CMV-seronegative. The sample comprised PBMCs. CDR3 protein: CASSPSVGTNEKLFF. In nucleotides, the CDR3 is TGTGCCAGCAGCCCGAGCGTGGGTACTAATGAAAAACTGTTTTTT.